This is a list of T cell receptor beta chains from one sample in a study of blood T cell repertoires in COVID-19. The repertoire was sequenced with immunoSEQ multiplex PCR; TCRdb's copy has only in-frame clones and lacks some. The sample lists around 300,000 clones, 85% seen once, with about 2.5% in the top ten. Sample: PBMCs or T cells enriched from blood (not recorded which). These receptors were taken from a woman aged 45 to 65 who had recovered from COVID-19. The CDR3 runs from the conserved cysteine through the conserved F or W.

>TRBJ2-2|TRBV7-9
CASSLASGVTVLELFF
>TRBJ1-2|TRBV19
CASSRAEYGYTF
>TRBJ2-2|TRBV6-5
CASRSYGELFF
>TRBJ1-1|TRBV27
CASSIVGGTEAFF
>TRBJ2-5|TRBV30
CAWSDGSREETQYF
>TRBJ1-5|TRBV30
CAWSLKIDKDSNQPQHF
>TRBJ1-2|TRBV7-8
CASSSLRGDGYTF
>TRBJ2-1|TRBV5-6
CASSPGTGPANEQFF
>TRBJ1-3|TRBV30
CAWGTGVGNTIYF
>TRBJ1-2|TRBV28
CASSKPGQTNYGYTF
>TRBJ2-7|TRBV5-1
CASSPSAASYEQYF
>TRBJ1-2|TRBV7-9
CASSLARRYGYTF
>TRBJ1-5|TRBV20-1
CSASTTENQPQHF
>TRBJ1-6|TRBV19
CASSRPREVSPLHF
>TRBJ2-1|TRBV7-8
CASSGQGYNEQFF
>TRBJ2-7|TRBV6-5
CASRADRGGRGEQYF
>TRBJ1-1|TRBV6-5
CASSNRGLVPEAFF
>TRBJ2-7|TRBV25-1
CASSVRDRGLEQYF
>TRBJ2-4|TRBV7-8
CASSLMLQAGNIQYF